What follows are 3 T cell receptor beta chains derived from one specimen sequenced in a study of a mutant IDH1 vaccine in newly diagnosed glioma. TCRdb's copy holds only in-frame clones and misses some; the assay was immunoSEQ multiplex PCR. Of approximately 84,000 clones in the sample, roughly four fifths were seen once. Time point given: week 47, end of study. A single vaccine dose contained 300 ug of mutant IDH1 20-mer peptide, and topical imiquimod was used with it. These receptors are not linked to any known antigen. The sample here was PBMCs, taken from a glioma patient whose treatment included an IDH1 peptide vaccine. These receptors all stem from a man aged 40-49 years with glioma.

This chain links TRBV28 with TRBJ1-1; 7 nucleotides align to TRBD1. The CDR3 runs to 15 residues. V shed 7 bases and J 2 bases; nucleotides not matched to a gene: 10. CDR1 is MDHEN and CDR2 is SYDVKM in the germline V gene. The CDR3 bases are TGTGCCAGCAATTTCCGGGACAGCATTAACACTGAAGCTTTCTTT. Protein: CASNFRDSINTEAFF.

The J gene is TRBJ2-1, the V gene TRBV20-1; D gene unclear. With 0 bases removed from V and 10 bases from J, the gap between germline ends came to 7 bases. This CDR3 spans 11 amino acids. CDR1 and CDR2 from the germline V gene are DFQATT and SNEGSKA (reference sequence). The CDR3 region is CSARDSWEQFF. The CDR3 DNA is TGCAGTGCTAGAGATTCCTGGGAGCAGTTCTTC.

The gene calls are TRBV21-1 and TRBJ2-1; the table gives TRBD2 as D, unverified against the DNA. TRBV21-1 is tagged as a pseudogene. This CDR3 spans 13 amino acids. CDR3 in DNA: TGTGCCAGCAGCCCATCGACTAGCCGTGAGCAGTTCTTC. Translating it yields CASSPSTSREQFF.